This is a list of T cell receptor beta chains from one sample in a study of ipilimumab plus nivolumab after autologous stem cell transplantation. Sequenced by immunoSEQ multiplex PCR; TCRdb stores in-frame clones only, minus some. Here the sample spans tens of thousands of clones, about 83% being singletons. The sample in question was PBMCs, obtained in a trial of ipilimumab plus nivolumab as post-transplant consolidation. The receptors originated from a male donor with diffuse large B-cell lymphoma. Each CDR3 is given with its conserved first and last residue. Fields, in order: J gene, V gene, clone size, D gene, CDR3 protein, CDR3 DNA. The D gene is left open where the match is weak. The listing skips clone size in some rows; elsewhere it reads once, few, many or a size class.

J gene: TRBJ1-1
V gene: TRBV6-6
clone size: once
D gene: -
CDR3 protein: CASSPAGLEAFF
CDR3 DNA: TGTGCCAGCAGCCCGGCGGGCCTAGAAGCTTTCTTT

J gene: TRBJ1-2
V gene: TRBV6-5
clone size: -
D gene: -
CDR3 protein: CASSYSVAHGYTF
CDR3 DNA: TGTGCCAGCAGTTACTCTGTGGCACACGGCTACACCTTC

J gene: TRBJ2-3
V gene: TRBV4-1
clone size: -
D gene: TRBD2
CDR3 protein: CASSQDRWELAGEDGPDTQYF
CDR3 DNA: TGCGCCAGCAGCCAAGATCGTTGGGAACTAGCGGGGGAAGATGGCCCAGATACGCAGTATTTT

J gene: TRBJ2-3
V gene: TRBV29-1
clone size: few
D gene: TRBD1
CDR3 protein: CSVKGTGADTQYF
CDR3 DNA: TGCAGCGTTAAAGGGACAGGCGCAGATACGCAGTATTTT

J gene: TRBJ2-1
V gene: TRBV7-8
clone size: -
D gene: -
CDR3 protein: CASRGESEQFF
CDR3 DNA: TGTGCCAGCAGGGGGGAAAGCGAGCAGTTCTTC

J gene: TRBJ1-1
V gene: TRBV2
clone size: -
D gene: -
CDR3 protein: CASSTKRVGTEAFF
CDR3 DNA: TGTGCCAGCAGTACAAAGAGGGTAGGCACTGAAGCTTTCTTT

J gene: TRBJ2-6
V gene: TRBV19
clone size: -
D gene: -
CDR3 protein: CASSTWASVHKTSGANVLTF
CDR3 DNA: TGTGCCAGTAGTACCTGGGCTTCCGTACACAAAACCTCTGGGGCCAACGTCCTGACTTTC

J gene: TRBJ2-4
V gene: TRBV5-6
clone size: -
D gene: -
CDR3 protein: CASSPGSTGVKNIQYF
CDR3 DNA: TGTGCCAGCAGCCCGGGCTCCACCGGGGTCAAAAACATTCAGTACTTC

J gene: TRBJ1-4
V gene: TRBV19
clone size: once
D gene: -
CDR3 protein: CASSRPGYNEKLFF
CDR3 DNA: TGTGCCAGTAGTAGGCCGGGTTACAATGAAAAACTGTTTTTT

J gene: TRBJ1-1
V gene: TRBV7-2
clone size: -
D gene: -
CDR3 protein: CASSFKVGNTEAFF
CDR3 DNA: TGTGCCAGCAGCTTTAAGGTTGGGAACACTGAAGCTTTCTTT

J gene: TRBJ1-6
V gene: TRBV5-3
clone size: -
D gene: -
CDR3 protein: CALRATYSPLHF
CDR3 DNA: TGTGCACTCCGGGCCACCTATTCACCCCTCCACTTT

J gene: TRBJ2-3
V gene: TRBV5-1
clone size: -
D gene: TRBD2
CDR3 protein: CASSLSGAGGQGTQYF
CDR3 DNA: TGCGCCAGCAGCTTGAGCGGAGCGGGGGGACAAGGTACGCAGTATTTT

J gene: TRBJ1-6
V gene: TRBV4-2
clone size: few
D gene: -
CDR3 protein: CASSPSGLSRDSPLHF
CDR3 DNA: TGTGCCAGCAGCCCTAGTGGTCTCTCCAGGGATTCACCCCTCCACTTT

J gene: TRBJ2-6
V gene: TRBV6-5
clone size: -
D gene: TRBD1
CDR3 protein: CASTHRGRGANVLTF
CDR3 DNA: TGTGCCAGCACCCACAGGGGGAGGGGGGCCAACGTCCTGACTTTC

J gene: TRBJ2-5
V gene: TRBV9
clone size: -
D gene: -
CDR3 protein: CASSGGPAPLETQYF
CDR3 DNA: TGTGCCAGCAGCGGGGGGCCGGCTCCCCTAGAGACCCAGTACTTC

J gene: TRBJ1-3
V gene: TRBV7-2
clone size: -
D gene: -
CDR3 protein: CASSLLGDTIYF
CDR3 DNA: TGTGCCAGCAGCTTACTAGGGGACACCATATATTTT

J gene: TRBJ2-1
V gene: TRBV9
clone size: -
D gene: -
CDR3 protein: CASSVGGGSSYNEQFF
CDR3 DNA: TGTGCCAGCAGCGTAGGTGGGGGGAGCTCCTACAATGAGCAGTTCTTC

J gene: TRBJ2-6
V gene: TRBV12-5
clone size: -
D gene: -
CDR3 protein: CASGNSGANVLTF
CDR3 DNA: TGTGCTAGTGGGAACTCTGGGGCCAACGTCCTGACTTTC